The 5 T cell receptor beta chains in this list originate from one sample, sequenced in a study of beta chain features in type 1 diabetes. All of the isolated RNA was reverse transcribed, so expressed TCRB transcripts were sequenced. Only in-frame clones appear in the TCRdb table, and some are missing; sequencing was by immunoSEQ multiplex PCR. The sample contains about 350,000 clones, roughly a fifth of which appear only once. The sequencing sample was made of naive CD4+ T cells from blood. The origin of the receptors is a woman under 30 in good health.

The chain carries TRBV4-2 and TRBJ2-5, with 7 bases identical to TRBD2. This CDR3 has 15 amino acids. The V and J ends lost 4 bases and 4 bases, in that order; junction bases with no gene match: 9. In germline, CDR1 is LGHNA, CDR2 YNFKEQ. CDR3 amino acids: CASSRGAGISETQYF. CDR3 nucleotide sequence: TGTGCCAGCAGCCGGGGAGCGGGGATCTCAGAGACCCAGTACTTC.

This clone was counted only a few times. In the same sample, other DNA sequences code for this CDR3. This chain connects TRBV18 to TRBJ2-5; D is possibly TRBD2 (6 bases). Deletions cut 3 bases from V and 1 base from J, with 9 bases between. The length of the CDR3 is 14 residues. The germline V gene encodes CDR1 KGHSH and CDR2 LQKENI. The CDR3 DNA reads TGTGCCAGCTCACCGGGAGGCAGCCAAGAGACCCAGTACTTC. It encodes CASSPGGSQETQYF. Full variable domain (remainder filled in from reference TRBV18 and TRBJ2-5): NAGVMQNPRHLVRRRGQEARLRCSPMKGHSHVYWYRQLPEEGLKFMVYLQKENIIDESGMPKERFSAEFPKEGPSILRIQQVVRGDSAAYFCASSPGGSQETQYFGPGTRLLVL.

The chain is built from TRBV5-4 and TRBJ2-5; 8 bases map to TRBD2. V lost 4 bases to trimming and J lost 4 bases; unmatched junction nucleotides: 3. CDR3 length: 13 residues. Germline CDR1 is SGHNT and CDR2 is YYREEE (reference sequence). DNA of the CDR3: TGTGCCAGCAGCCGGACTAGCCCAGAGACCCAGTACTTC. It is translated as CASSRTSPETQYF.

V gene TRBV19 combines with J gene TRBJ2-1, with TRBD1 as a possible D gene (5 bases). With 2 bases removed from V and 2 bases from J, the gap between germline ends came to 7 bases. The CDR3 contains 14 residues. Looked up from germline, CDR1 is LNHDA and CDR2 is SQIVND (reference sequence). CDR3 sequence (DNA): TGTGCCAGTAGTATACAGGGAACCTACAATGAGCAGTTCTTC. Translation gives CASSIQGTYNEQFF.

V and J are TRBV4-3 and TRBJ2-3; 7 nucleotides match TRBD1. This CDR3 has 16 amino acids. V was pared by 2 bases and J by 5 bases, with 10 bases of the junction left unmatched. Germline V lookup: CDR1 LGHNA, CDR2 YSLEER. CDR3 sequence: CASSQQQGPGVDTQYF. In DNA, the CDR3 is TGCGCCAGCAGCCAACAACAGGGGCCGGGTGTAGATACGCAGTATTTT.